This T cell receptor beta chain derives from a study of radiotherapy plus CTLA-4 blockade in lung cancer. This clone has only a few counts. As yet, its antigen is unknown. The V segment lost 6 bases and the J segment 7 bases; nucleotides outside the gene matches: 8. The germline V gene has CDR1 SGHNT and CDR2 YYREEE (reference sequence). The CDR3 runs to 15 residues. Study-wide results and caveats: Blood TCR clones of tumor origin expanded after radiotherapy plus ipilimumab.

TCRdb's table, derived via immunoSEQ multiplex PCR, lists solely in-frame clones and lacks some. The sample has about 59,000 clones; roughly four fifths are singletons. The sample consisted of peripheral blood, taken from a patient treated with radiotherapy plus ipilimumab. The V gene is TRBV5-4, the J gene TRBJ1-6, with 9 nucleotides matching TRBD1. This TCR came from a human donor with non-small cell lung cancer whose response to radiotherapy plus ipilimumab could not be evaluated. The chain's CDR3 is CASNLQGALNSPLHF. DNA of the CDR3: TGTGCCAGCAACTTACAGGGGGCGCTGAATTCACCCCTCCACTTT.